This paragraph covers one TCR beta chain sequence. The data are from a study of a mutant IDH1 vaccine in newly diagnosed glioma. Sequencing was performed with immunoSEQ multiplex PCR; in TCRdb, only in-frame clones are kept and a portion is missing. Of nearly 50,000 clones in the sample, 80% to 90% are singletons; the top ten hold 2.4%. Time point described: baseline, week 1 (first vaccination visit). Indicated treatment: pre-vaccination baseline after standard-of-care therapy. The CDR3 runs 13 residues. The V end was cut by 3 bases, the J end by 8 bases, with 13 bases between. Germline V gene lookup returns CDR1 SQVTM and CDR2 ANQGSEA.

The chain has TRBV29-1 and TRBJ2-2; D ambiguous. The sequences come from PBMCs, collected from a glioma patient treated with radiotherapy, temozolomide or both. The clonotype originates from a middle-aged man with glioma. As DNA, the CDR3 is TGCAGCGTTGAGGGCCCTAGAATGGGGGAGCTGTTTTTT. The encoded protein is CSVEGPRMGELFF.